A selection of T cell receptor beta chains follows, all from one sample in a study of blood T cell repertoires in COVID-19. Sequencing used immunoSEQ multiplex PCR; TCRdb keeps in-frame clones, though not all of them. The sample lists about 130,000 clones, 79% occurring once. Material for sequencing was peripheral blood. The origin of the receptors is a woman in her 70s with COVID-19, enrolled during active disease. Each CDR3 is given with its conserved first and last residue. D genes are given only for firm matches. Expanded clones are given a class, and other clones once, few, many or no size at all.

D,V,J,size,CDR3,DNA
TRBD2,TRBV4-2,TRBJ2-4,NA,CASSYPGTSAENIQYF,TGTGCCAGCAGCTACCCGGGGACTAGCGCCGAAAACATTCAGTACTTC
TRBD2,TRBV5-8,TRBJ2-7,NA,CASSRELAGWEQYF,TGTGCCAGCAGCAGGGAACTAGCGGGGTGGGAGCAGTACTTC
NA,TRBV3-1/TRBV3-2,TRBJ1-1,NA,CASSQEGHSATEAFF,TGTGCCAGCAGCCAAGAGGGCCATTCCGCTACAGAAGCTTTCTTT
TRBD1,TRBV19,TRBJ2-6,NA,CASSAGTGSSGANVLTF,TGTGCCAGTAGTGCCGGGACAGGGTCTTCTGGGGCCAACGTCCTGACTTTC
NA,TRBV12-5,TRBJ1-1,NA,CASGLVQGGITEAFF,TGTGCTAGTGGTTTGGTACAGGGTGGGATCACTGAAGCTTTCTTT
NA,TRBV19,TRBJ2-4,NA,CASMEGATTPLAKNIQYF,TGTGCCAGTATGGAGGGAGCCACTACCCCTCTAGCCAAAAACATTCAGTACTTC
NA,TRBV14,TRBJ1-5,NA,CASSQGTYQPQHF,TGTGCCAGCAGCCAAGGTACTTATCAGCCCCAGCATTTT
NA,TRBV28,TRBJ2-5,NA,CASSSIVQETQYF,TGTGCCAGCAGCTCTATCGTACAAGAGACCCAGTACTTC
NA,TRBV5-1,TRBJ2-2,NA,CASTVGQGGTGELFF,TGCGCCAGCACCGTAGGGCAGGGGGGCACCGGGGAGCTGTTTTTT
TRBD1,TRBV5-1,TRBJ1-2,NA,CASSPRTGTHYGYTF,TGCGCCAGCAGCCCCCGGACAGGGACCCACTATGGCTACACCTTC
NA,TRBV2,TRBJ2-3,NA,CASRQDYTSTDTQYF,TGTGCCAGCAGACAGGACTACACCTCCACAGATACGCAGTATTTT
NA,TRBV6-5,TRBJ2-2,NA,CASSPSPGYAGELFF,TGTGCCAGCAGCCCCTCTCCCGGGTACGCCGGGGAGCTGTTTTTT
TRBD1,TRBV4-3,TRBJ2-7,once,CASSQDRDSSYEQYF,TGCGCCAGCAGCCAGGACAGGGATAGCTCCTACGAGCAGTACTTC
TRBD2,TRBV29-1,TRBJ2-2,NA,CSVVAGGIGAGELFF,TGCAGCGTTGTCGCGGGGGGCATAGGTGCCGGGGAGCTGTTTTTT
TRBD1,TRBV25-1,TRBJ1-4,few,CASRPQGPNEKLFF,TGTGCCAGCAGGCCACAGGGGCCTAATGAAAAACTGTTTTTT
TRBD1,TRBV3-1/TRBV3-2,TRBJ1-1,NA,CASSPDRGDTEAFF,TGTGCCAGCAGCCCCGACAGGGGGGACACTGAAGCTTTCTTT
TRBD1,TRBV24-1,TRBJ2-2,NA,CATSDFYTGTGTGELFF,TGTGCCACCAGTGATTTCTACACGGGGACAGGCACCGGGGAGCTGTTTTTT
NA,TRBV18,TRBJ1-1,once,CASSPGANTEAFF,TGTGCCAGCTCACCGGGGGCGAACACTGAAGCTTTCTTT
NA,TRBV28,TRBJ1-1,NA,CASSVDLTEAFF,TGTGCCAGCTCGGTTGATCTCACTGAAGCTTTCTTT
NA,TRBV12-1,TRBJ2-6,NA,CASSPDRSGANVLTF,TGTGCCAGCAGCCCGGACAGGTCTGGGGCCAACGTCCTGACTTTC
TRBD1,TRBV7-2,TRBJ1-6,NA,CASSLQGAGSPLHF,TGTGCCAGCAGCTTACAGGGGGCAGGGTCACCCCTCCACTTT
NA,TRBV6-5,TRBJ2-7,few,CASSYSSGEQYF,TGTGCCAGCAGTTACTCGTCAGGGGAGCAGTACTTC
TRBD1,TRBV7-3,TRBJ2-5,NA,CASPATGGLVETQYF,TGTGCCAGCCCGGCGACAGGGGGCTTGGTAGAGACCCAGTACTTC
TRBD1,TRBV2,TRBJ2-7,NA,CASSRTGVEQYF,TGTGCCAGCAGCAGGACAGGGGTCGAGCAGTACTTC
NA,TRBV3-1/TRBV3-2,TRBJ1-3,NA,CASSRQSSGNTIYF,TGTGCCAGCAGCAGACAGTCCTCTGGAAACACCATATATTTT
NA,TRBV7-9,TRBJ1-1,NA,CASSRGGTEAFF,TGTGCCAGCAGCCGGGGAGGGACTGAAGCTTTCTTT
TRBD1,TRBV6-6,TRBJ2-7,once,CASSVRPGQASYEQYF,TGTGCCAGCAGTGTTCGCCCGGGACAGGCTTCCTACGAGCAGTACTTC
TRBD2,TRBV5-1,TRBJ2-1,NA,CASSRAGGPSSEQFF,TGCGCCAGCAGCAGAGCGGGGGGTCCGAGTAGTGAGCAGTTCTTC
NA,TRBV5-1,TRBJ2-3,NA,CASSFGARGVSDTQYF,TGCGCCAGCAGCTTTGGGGCGCGCGGGGTGTCAGATACGCAGTATTTT
NA,TRBV5-5,TRBJ2-5,few,CASSISPQETQYF,TGTGCCAGCAGCATATCCCCCCAAGAGACCCAGTACTTC
TRBD1,TRBV30,TRBJ1-2,NA,CARLGKGAYGYTF,TGTGCGCGGCTAGGGAAGGGGGCCTATGGCTACACCTTC
TRBD1,TRBV29-1,TRBJ1-1,NA,CSVGQGGMNTEAFF,TGCAGCGTCGGACAGGGGGGCATGAACACTGAAGCTTTCTTT
TRBD1,TRBV2,TRBJ2-7,NA,CASGDRVSYEQYF,TGTGCCAGCGGGGACAGGGTGTCCTACGAGCAGTACTTC
TRBD2,TRBV5-1,TRBJ2-1,NA,CASSLQGGGAWEQFF,TGCGCCAGCAGCTTGCAAGGCGGGGGGGCTTGGGAGCAGTTCTTC
TRBD2,TRBV7-3,TRBJ2-1,once,CASSLRGTSGARGNEQFF,TGTGCCAGCAGCTTAAGGGGGACTAGCGGGGCTAGGGGCAATGAGCAGTTCTTC
NA,TRBV19,TRBJ1-5,NA,CASSMEVDDQPQHF,TGTGCCAGTAGTATGGAGGTAGACGATCAGCCCCAGCATTTT
TRBD1,TRBV6-4,TRBJ1-1,NA,CASSDPTGHHLPGNTEAFF,TGTGCCAGCAGTGACCCGACAGGGCACCATTTACCTGGGAACACTGAAGCTTTCTTT
NA,TRBV4-3,TRBJ1-5,NA,CASSQDPVNQPQHF,TGCGCCAGCAGCCAAGATCCGGTTAATCAGCCCCAGCATTTT
TRBD1,TRBV27,TRBJ1-1,NA,CASSPRQGARAFF,TGTGCCAGCAGTCCCAGACAGGGGGCAAGAGCTTTCTTT
NA,TRBV5-4,TRBJ2-7,NA,CASSLEGGTSYEQYF,TGTGCCAGCAGCTTGGAGGGCGGGACCTCCTACGAGCAGTACTTC
TRBD1,TRBV18,TRBJ2-3,NA,CASSSGTGSGDTQYF,TGTGCCAGCTCATCCGGGACAGGTTCAGGAGATACGCAGTATTTT
NA,TRBV28,TRBJ2-5,NA,CASSSPDRQETQYF,TGTGCCAGCAGTTCCCCAGACAGACAAGAGACCCAGTACTTC
NA,TRBV7-2,TRBJ1-2,NA,CASSFQPLTGRDGYTF,TGTGCCAGCAGCTTCCAACCCCTCACAGGGAGGGATGGCTACACCTTC
NA,TRBV6-6,TRBJ1-5,NA,CASSYSGGPQPQHF,TGTGCCAGCAGTTACTCGGGAGGGCCTCAGCCCCAGCATTTT
TRBD1,TRBV28,TRBJ1-2,NA,CASRVSEQGARYGYTF,TGTGCCAGCAGAGTTTCCGAACAGGGGGCGCGCTATGGCTACACCTTC
NA,TRBV5-1,TRBJ1-1,NA,CASSINGNTEAFF,TGCGCCAGCAGCATTAACGGGAACACTGAAGCTTTCTTT
NA,TRBV4-3,TRBJ1-3,NA,CASSQVLGHGNTIYF,TGCGCCAGCAGCCAAGTCTTGGGACACGGAAACACCATATATTTT
TRBD2,TRBV3-1/TRBV3-2,TRBJ2-3,NA,CASSQVRTGGFTDTQYF,TGTGCCAGCAGCCAGGTCCGGACCGGGGGGTTCACAGATACGCAGTATTTT
NA,TRBV18,TRBJ2-7,once,CASSPPGTSVSYEQYF,TGTGCCAGCTCACCACCTGGGACATCAGTCTCCTACGAGCAGTACTTC
NA,TRBV5-1,TRBJ1-6,once,CASSLADNSPLHF,TGCGCCAGCAGCTTGGCCGATAATTCACCCCTCCACTTT
TRBD1,TRBV6-2/TRBV6-3,TRBJ2-7,NA,CASSPGQGASGGYEQYF,TGTGCCAGCAGCCCTGGACAGGGGGCGTCAGGGGGCTACGAGCAGTACTTC
TRBD1,TRBV7-2,TRBJ2-1,NA,CASSKKQGFEYNEQFF,TGTGCCAGCAGCAAGAAACAGGGGTTCGAGTACAATGAGCAGTTCTTC
NA,TRBV7-2,TRBJ2-2,NA,CASSLESLTGELFF,TGTGCCAGCAGCTTAGAATCCCTCACCGGGGAGCTGTTTTTT
NA,TRBV9,TRBJ1-3,once,CASSADGRANTIYF,TGTGCCAGCAGCGCCGACGGGCGGGCAAACACCATATATTTT